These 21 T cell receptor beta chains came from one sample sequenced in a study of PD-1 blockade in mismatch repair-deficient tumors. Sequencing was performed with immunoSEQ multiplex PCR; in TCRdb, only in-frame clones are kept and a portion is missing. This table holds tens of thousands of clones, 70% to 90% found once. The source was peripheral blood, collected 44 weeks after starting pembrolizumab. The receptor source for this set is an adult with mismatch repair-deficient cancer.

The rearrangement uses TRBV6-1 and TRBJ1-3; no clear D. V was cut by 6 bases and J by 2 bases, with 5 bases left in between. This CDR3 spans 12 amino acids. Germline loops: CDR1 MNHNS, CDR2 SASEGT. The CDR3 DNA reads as TGTGCCAGCAGGGGTCCTGGAAACACCATATATTTT. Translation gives CASRGPGNTIYF.

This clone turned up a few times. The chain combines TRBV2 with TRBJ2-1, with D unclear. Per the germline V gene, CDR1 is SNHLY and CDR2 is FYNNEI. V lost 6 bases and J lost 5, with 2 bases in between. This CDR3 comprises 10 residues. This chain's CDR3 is CASRDNEQFF. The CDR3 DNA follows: TGTGCCAGCAGGGACAATGAGCAGTTCTTC.

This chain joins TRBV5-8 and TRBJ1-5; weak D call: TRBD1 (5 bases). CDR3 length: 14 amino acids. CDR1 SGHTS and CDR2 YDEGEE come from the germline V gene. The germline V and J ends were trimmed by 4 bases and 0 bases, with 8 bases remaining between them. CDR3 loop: CASSRDGSNQPQHF. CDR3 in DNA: TGTGCCAGCAGCCGGGACGGTAGCAATCAGCCCCAGCATTTT.

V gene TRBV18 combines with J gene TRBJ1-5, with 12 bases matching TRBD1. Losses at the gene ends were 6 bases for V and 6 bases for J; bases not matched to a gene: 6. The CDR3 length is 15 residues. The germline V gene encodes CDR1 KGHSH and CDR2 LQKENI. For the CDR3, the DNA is TGTGCCAGCTCGTACGGGACAGGGGGCATTCAGCCCCAGCATTTT. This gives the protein CASSYGTGGIQPQHF.

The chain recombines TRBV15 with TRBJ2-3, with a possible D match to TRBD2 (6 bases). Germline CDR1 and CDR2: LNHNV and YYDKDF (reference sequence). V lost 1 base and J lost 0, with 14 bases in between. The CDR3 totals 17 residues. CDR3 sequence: CATSRGSSVSSTDTQYF. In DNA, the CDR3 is TGTGCCACCAGCAGAGGATCTAGCGTTTCTAGCACAGATACGCAGTATTTT.

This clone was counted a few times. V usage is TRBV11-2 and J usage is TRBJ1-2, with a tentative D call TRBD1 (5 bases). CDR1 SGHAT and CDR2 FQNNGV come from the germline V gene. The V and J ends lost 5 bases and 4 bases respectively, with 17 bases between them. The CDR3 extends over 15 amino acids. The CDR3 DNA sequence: TGTGCCAGCAGCCCTACCTCACAGGTGATCTATGGCTACACCTTC. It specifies CASSPTSQVIYGYTF.

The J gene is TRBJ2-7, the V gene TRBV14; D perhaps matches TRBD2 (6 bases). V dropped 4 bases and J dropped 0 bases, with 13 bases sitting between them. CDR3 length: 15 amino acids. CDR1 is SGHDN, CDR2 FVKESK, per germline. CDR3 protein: CASSLGLTPSYEQYF. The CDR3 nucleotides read TGTGCCAGCAGCCTTGGACTAACCCCCTCCTACGAGCAGTACTTC. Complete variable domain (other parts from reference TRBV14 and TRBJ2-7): EAGVTQFPSHSVIEKGQTVTLRCDPISGHDNLYWYRRVMGKEIKFLLHFVKESKQDESGMPNNRFLAERTGGTYSTLKVQPAELEDSGVYFCASSLGLTPSYEQYFGPGTRLTVT.

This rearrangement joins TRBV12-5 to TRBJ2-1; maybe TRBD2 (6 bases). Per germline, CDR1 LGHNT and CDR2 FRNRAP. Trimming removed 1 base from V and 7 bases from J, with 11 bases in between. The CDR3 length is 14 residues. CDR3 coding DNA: TGTGCTAGTGGTTTGGACGCAGCGGGTAATGAGCAGTTCTTC. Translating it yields CASGLDAAGNEQFF.

CDR3 sequence: CASSPRAGVADTQYF. For the CDR3, the DNA is TGTGCCAGCAGCCCTCGAGCGGGAGTGGCAGATACGCAGTATTTT. The V and J genes are TRBV9 and TRBJ2-3, with 8 bases lining up with TRBD2. With 4 bases clipped from V and 4 bases from J, the junction kept 8 bases outside the gene matches. The CDR3 extends over 15 amino acids. The germline gives CDR1 SGDLS, CDR2 YYNGEE.

The chain's CDR3 is CASSVANQPQHF. CDR3 nucleotide sequence: TGTGCCAGCAGCGTCGCGAATCAGCCCCAGCATTTT. The chain links TRBV5-8 to TRBJ1-5; D uncertain. Between the trimmed V and J ends, which lost 4 bases and 4 bases, there was a span of 6 bases. CDR3 size: 12 residues. From germline, CDR1 is SGHTS and CDR2 YDEGEE.

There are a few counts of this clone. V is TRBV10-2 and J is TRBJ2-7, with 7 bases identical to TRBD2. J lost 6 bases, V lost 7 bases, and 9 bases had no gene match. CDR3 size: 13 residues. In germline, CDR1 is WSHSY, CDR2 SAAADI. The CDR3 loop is CASTGLVLAEQYF. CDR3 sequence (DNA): TGCGCCAGCACTGGACTAGTCCTGGCCGAGCAGTACTTC.

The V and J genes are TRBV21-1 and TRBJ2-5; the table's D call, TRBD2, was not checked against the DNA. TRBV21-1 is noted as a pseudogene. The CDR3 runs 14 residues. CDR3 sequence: CASSNRDSQETQYF. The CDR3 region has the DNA TGTGCCAGCAGCAACCGGGACTCCCAAGAGACCCAGTACTTC.

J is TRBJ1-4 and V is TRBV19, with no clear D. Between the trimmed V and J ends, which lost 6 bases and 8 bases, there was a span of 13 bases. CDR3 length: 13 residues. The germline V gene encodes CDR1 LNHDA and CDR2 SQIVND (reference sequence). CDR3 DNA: TGTGCCAGTAGGGTCAGCCCTGGCGAAAAACTGTTTTTT. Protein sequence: CASRVSPGEKLFF.

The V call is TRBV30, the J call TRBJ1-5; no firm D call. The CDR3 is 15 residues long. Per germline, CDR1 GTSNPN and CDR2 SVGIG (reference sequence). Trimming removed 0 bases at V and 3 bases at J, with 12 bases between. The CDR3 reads CAWSVRSASNQPQHF. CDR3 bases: TGTGCCTGGAGTGTAAGATCGGCCTCCAATCAGCCCCAGCATTTT.

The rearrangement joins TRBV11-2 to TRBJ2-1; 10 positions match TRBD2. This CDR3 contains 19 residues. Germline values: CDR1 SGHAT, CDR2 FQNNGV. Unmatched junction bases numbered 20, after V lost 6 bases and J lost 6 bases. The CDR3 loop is CASSHGGSSGSLTFNEQFF. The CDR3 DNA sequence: TGTGCCAGCAGTCATGGGGGGTCTAGCGGGAGCCTAACGTTCAATGAGCAGTTCTTC.

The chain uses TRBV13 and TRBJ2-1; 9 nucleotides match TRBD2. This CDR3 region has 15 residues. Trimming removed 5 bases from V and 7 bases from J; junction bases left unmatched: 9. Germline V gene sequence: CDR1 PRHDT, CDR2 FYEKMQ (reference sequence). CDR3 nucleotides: TGTGCCAGCAGCCACATAGCGGGAGTATATAATGAGCAGTTCTTC. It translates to CASSHIAGVYNEQFF.

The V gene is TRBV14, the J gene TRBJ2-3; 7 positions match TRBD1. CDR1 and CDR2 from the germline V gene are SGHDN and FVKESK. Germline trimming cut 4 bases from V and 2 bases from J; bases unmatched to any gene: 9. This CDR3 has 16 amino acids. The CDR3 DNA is TGTGCCAGCAGCCCCCGGTGGGACAGCTCCACAGATACGCAGTATTTT. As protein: CASSPRWDSSTDTQYF. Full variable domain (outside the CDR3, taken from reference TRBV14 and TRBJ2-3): EAGVTQFPSHSVIEKGQTVTLRCDPISGHDNLYWYRRVMGKEIKFLLHFVKESKQDESGMPNNRFLAERTGGTYSTLKVQPAELEDSGVYFCASSPRWDSSTDTQYFGPGTRLTVL.

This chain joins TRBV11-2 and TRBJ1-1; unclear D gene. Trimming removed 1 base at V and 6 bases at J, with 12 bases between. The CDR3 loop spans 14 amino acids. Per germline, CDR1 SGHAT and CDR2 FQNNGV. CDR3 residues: CASSLAGPIAEAFF. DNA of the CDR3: TGTGCCAGCAGCTTAGCCGGGCCTATAGCTGAAGCTTTCTTT. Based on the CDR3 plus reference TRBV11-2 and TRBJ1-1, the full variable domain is EAGVAQSPRYKIIEKRQSVAFWCNPISGHATLYWYQQILGQGPKLLIQFQNNGVVDDSQLPKDRFSAERLKGVDSTLKIQPAKLEDSAVYLCASSLAGPIAEAFFGQGTRLTVV.

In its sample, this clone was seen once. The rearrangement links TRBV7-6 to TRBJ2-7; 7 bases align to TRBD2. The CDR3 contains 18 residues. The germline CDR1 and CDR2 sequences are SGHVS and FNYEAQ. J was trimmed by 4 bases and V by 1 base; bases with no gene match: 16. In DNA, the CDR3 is TGTGCCAGCAGCTTAGGTCTCGGGTCTAGCGGCACAATATACGAGCAGTACTTC. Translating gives CASSLGLGSSGTIYEQYF.

The CDR3 DNA is TGTGCCTGGAGTGTTTCGAGGACTAGCGGGGGCTACGAGCAGTACTTC. Encoded protein: CAWSVSRTSGGYEQYF. The rearrangement joins TRBV30 to TRBJ2-7, with 13 positions matching TRBD2. V lost 0 bases and J lost 3; bases outside the gene matches: 5. Germline-derived CDR1 and CDR2 are GTSNPN and SVGIG (reference sequence). The CDR3 spans 16 residues.

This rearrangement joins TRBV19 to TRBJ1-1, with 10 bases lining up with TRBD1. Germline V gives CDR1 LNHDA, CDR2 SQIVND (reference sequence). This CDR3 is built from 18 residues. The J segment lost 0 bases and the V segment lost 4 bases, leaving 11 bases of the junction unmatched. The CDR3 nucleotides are TGTGCCAGTAGTAGAAGACAGGGGGCCCCAGGTGTGAACACTGAAGCTTTCTTT. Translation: CASSRRQGAPGVNTEAFF. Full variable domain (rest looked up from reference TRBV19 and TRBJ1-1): DGGITQSPKYLFRKEGQNVTLSCEQNLNHDAMYWYRQDPGQGLRLIYYSQIVNDFQKGDIAEGYSVSREKKESFPLTVTSAQKNPTAFYLCASSRRQGAPGVNTEAFFGQGTRLTVV.